The entry that follows covers one T cell receptor beta chain sequence. Its antigen is not identified. The record originates from a study of T cells in Graves' hyperthyroidism and ophthalmopathy. The source material, RNA transcripts, was used to amplify TCR beta CDR3 regions. Initially, a first-round RT-PCR of the TCR CDR3 employed the HTBI primer set. TCRdb processed the multiplex PCR reads anew with MiXCR; each CDR3 protein has one entry. The top ten hold approximately 49% of the sample, which has hundreds of thousands of distinct CDR3 sequences, less than 25% seen once. Points from the study as a whole: Also found in blood were most expanded thyroid clonotypes above 0.001.

Germline trimming cut 2 bases from V and 11 bases from J; bases unmatched to any gene: 7. There are 14 residues in the CDR3. Germline lookup yields CDR1 MDHEN and CDR2 SYDVKM. The clonotype comes from a woman aged 65 to 85 with Graves' ophthalmopathy. The chain recombines TRBV28 with TRBJ1-4, with TRBD1 matching 8 bases. Sequencing was performed on blood. CDR3 amino acids: CASSLEQGVTKLFF. The CDR3, as DNA: TGTGCCAGCAGTTTAGAACAGGGGGTGACGAAACTGTTTTTT.